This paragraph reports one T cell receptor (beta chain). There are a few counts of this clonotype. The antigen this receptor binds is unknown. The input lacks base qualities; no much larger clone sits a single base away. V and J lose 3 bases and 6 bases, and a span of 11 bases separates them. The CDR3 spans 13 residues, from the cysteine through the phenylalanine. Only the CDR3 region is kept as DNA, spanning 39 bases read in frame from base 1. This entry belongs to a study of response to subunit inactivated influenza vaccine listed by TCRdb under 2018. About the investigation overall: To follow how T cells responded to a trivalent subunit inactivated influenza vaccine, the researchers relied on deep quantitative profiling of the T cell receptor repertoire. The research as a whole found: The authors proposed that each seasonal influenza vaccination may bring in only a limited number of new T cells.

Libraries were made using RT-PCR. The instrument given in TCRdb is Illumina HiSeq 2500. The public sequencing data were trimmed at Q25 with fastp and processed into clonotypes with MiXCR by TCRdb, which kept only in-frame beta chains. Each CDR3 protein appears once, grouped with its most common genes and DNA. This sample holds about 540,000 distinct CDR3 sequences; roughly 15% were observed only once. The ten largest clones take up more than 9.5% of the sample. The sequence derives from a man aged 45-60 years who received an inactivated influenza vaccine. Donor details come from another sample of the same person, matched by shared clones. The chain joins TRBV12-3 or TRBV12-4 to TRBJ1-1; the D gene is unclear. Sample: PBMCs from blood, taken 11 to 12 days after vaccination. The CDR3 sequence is CASSLGNNAEAFF. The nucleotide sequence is TGTGCCAGCAGTTTGGGCAATAATGCTGAAGCTTTCTTT.